Below are 2 T cell receptor beta chains sequenced from a single sample in a study of shared clonotypes between healthy human individuals. Assay: immunoSEQ multiplex PCR; the TCRdb copy retains only in-frame clones and omits some. The sample shows around 2,000,000 clones, about 95% of them seen only once. Terminally differentiated effector memory CD45RA+ cells were left out of the naive CD8 fraction, which was CD45RO-negative and positively selected for CCR7. Specimen: naive CD8+ T cells sorted from blood. Receptors were obtained from a man aged 18-30 years in good health.

The rearrangement uses TRBV27 and TRBJ2-5, with D possibly matching TRBD2 (5 bases). The V end lost 6 bases, the J end lost 2 bases, and 13 bases lay between the germline ends. Per germline, CDR1 MNHEY and CDR2 SMNVEV (reference sequence). The CDR3 covers 14 residues. CDR3 DNA: TGTGCCAGCAGCCCTTGGCTAGCACAAGAGACCCAGTACTTC. It translates to CASSPWLAQETQYF.

The chain is built from TRBV15 and TRBJ2-7, with unresolved D. The CDR3 extends over 13 amino acids. Looked up from germline, CDR1 is LNHNV and CDR2 is YYDKDF (reference sequence). Trimming cost V 5 bases and J 6 bases, with 14 bases left between them. This CDR3 reads CATSDRVGREQYF. The CDR3 bases are TGTGCCACCAGCGATAGGGTAGGTCGCGAGCAGTACTTC.